Below are 7 T cell receptor beta chains sequenced from a single sample in a study of blood T cells in healthy people across ages. A second PCR of about 6 to 11 cycles used a sample-barcoded 5' primer and a J-beta primer mix. A single record per CDR3 protein comes from TCRdb applying MiXCR to the 5' RACE reads. This table has approximately 800,000 distinct CDR3 sequences, under 40% appearing once. Sample: blood. Receptors were obtained from a man aged 18 to 29 in good health.

The count of this clonotype is one. J is TRBJ1-2 and V is TRBV6-2 or TRBV6-3; TRBD1 is a possible D gene (6 bases). The germline V gene encodes CDR1 MNHEY and CDR2 SVGEGT. With 3 bases removed from V and 6 bases from J, the gap between germline ends came to 14 bases. This CDR3 has 14 amino acids. The CDR3 bases are TGTGCCAGCAGTTATGACAGGTCGGCCAATGGCTACACCTTC. Translation: CASSYDRSANGYTF.

The chain links TRBV4-3 to TRBJ1-1; D is uncertain. This CDR3 is built from 15 residues. V was trimmed by 1 base and J by 7 bases, leaving 16 bases between them. From germline, CDR1 is LGHNA and CDR2 YSLEER. CDR3 nucleotides: TGCGCCAGCAGCCAAGGGGAGCGGGAATTGGGTGAAGCTTTCTTT. Translated, it gives CASSQGERELGEAFF.

This clonotype turned up a few times. The rearrangement joins TRBV9 to TRBJ2-1; unclear D gene. V was shortened by 2 bases and J by 3 bases, with 9 bases between the two germline ends. The germline V gene encodes CDR1 SGDLS and CDR2 YYNGEE. This CDR3 comprises 14 residues. CDR3 in amino acids: CASSVAGDYNEQFF. DNA of the CDR3: TGTGCCAGCAGCGTGGCTGGAGACTACAATGAGCAGTTCTTC.

In this sample, this clonotype turned up a few times. CDR3 bases: TGTGCTAGTGGTTACAAGGCGCGAGCTTTCTTT. This encodes CASGYKARAFF. The genes are TRBV12-5 and TRBJ1-1, with D hard to call. This CDR3 spans 11 amino acids. V lost 4 bases to trimming and J lost 10 bases, with 10 bases between them. In germline, CDR1 is LGHNT, CDR2 FRNRAP.

This clonotype is a singleton in its sample. J is TRBJ1-1 and V is TRBV6-1; D might be TRBD1 (5 bases). This CDR3 contains 15 residues. V was cut by 2 bases and J by 1 base, with 11 bases left in between. CDR1 MNHNS and CDR2 SASEGT come from the germline V gene. The CDR3 sequence is CASSELLGTNTEAFF. DNA of the CDR3: TGTGCCAGCAGTGAATTGCTAGGGACGAACACTGAAGCTTTCTTT.

The sample holds a few counts of this clonotype. This rearrangement joins TRBV5-1 to TRBJ2-3; D not resolved. The CDR3 loop spans 12 amino acids. V lost 7 bases to trimming and J lost 6 bases, with 12 bases between them. Germline lookup yields CDR1 SGHRS and CDR2 YFSETQ. CDR3 DNA sequence: TGCGCCAGCCGCCTCGAAGGGGATACGCAGTATTTT. Its translation is CASRLEGDTQYF.

Notes on this clonotype: Possible read error: a much larger clone is one base away. V gene TRBV11-2 combines with J gene TRBJ2-7; perhaps TRBD1 as D (6 bases). Per germline, CDR1 SGHAT and CDR2 FQNNGV. V gave up 5 bases and J gave up 7 bases, with 15 bases separating them. This CDR3 comprises 13 residues. The CDR3, as DNA: TGTGCCAGCAGCCGCCAGGGGAACAATGAGCAGTACTTC. Protein: CASSRQGNNEQYF.